This T cell receptor (beta chain) was profiled in a study of CD8+CD57+ T cells in acquired aplastic anemia. There are 14 residues in the CDR3. The germline CDR1 and CDR2 sequences are MNHEY and SVGEGT. Trimming left V 6 bases short and J 0 bases short, with 8 bases between. Using genomic DNA as the template, TCR beta VDJ and CDR3 profiling was carried out. TCRdb passed the reads through MiXCR, listing each CDR3 protein once. The sample yields hundreds of thousands of distinct CDR3 sequences, roughly 34% seen once. CD8+CD57+ cell expansion, shown by flow cytometry, had occurred in the patients selected for sequencing.

The sample consisted of sorted CD4+, CD8+, or CD8+CD57+ T cells (not recorded which) from PBMCs. This clonotype was sampled from a human donor with aplastic anemia. The chain uses TRBV6-2 or TRBV6-3 and TRBJ1-4, with a weak D call TRBD1 (5 bases). The CDR3 reads CASRPQATNEKLFF. The CDR3 nucleotides are TGTGCCAGCAGACCACAGGCAACTAATGAAAAACTGTTTTTT.